The clone carrying this TCR beta chain was recorded only once. In this CDR3 the conserved last residue, phenylalanine or tryptophan, is missing, so a read error is likely. Per germline, CDR1 LNHDA and CDR2 SQIVND (reference sequence). The CDR3 runs 15 residues. Trimming took 5 bases from V and 1 from J, leaving 13 bases between them. The sample originates from a study of molecular identifiers for immune sequencing clone quantification. Both previously described methods and listed TCR primers were employed to make bulk TCR libraries. TCRdb re-called the PCR reads with MiXCR, one entry per CDR3 protein. The table has 85,000 to 120,000 distinct CDR3 sequences, about a third seen once; the top ten hold 9% to 10%. Naive CD8 libraries came from approximately 20,000 to 1,000,000 sorted cells with 10%, 30% or 50% RNA. The authors sorted naive CD8 T cells as CD8+CD4-CCR7+CD45RA+.

The rearrangement uses TRBV19 and TRBJ2-3; perhaps TRBD2 as D (6 bases). This receptor was obtained from a human donor in good health. Some libraries in this study had Jurkat cell RNA spiked in. The sequencing sample was made of naive CD8+ T cells from blood, with Jurkat cell RNA spiked in. As to subset: FACS-sorted CD8+CD4-CCR7+CD45RA+ naive T cells. The CDR3 is CASSFETRGTDTQYL. Written as DNA, the CDR3 is TGTGCCAGTAGTTTCGAGACTAGGGGCACAGATACGCAGTATCTT.